The clone carrying this T cell receptor beta chain was detected once. TCRdb itself ran the RT-PCR reads through MiXCR, one entry per CDR3 protein. The profile covers 650,000 to 800,000 distinct CDR3 sequences, with 14% appearing a single time and 3.6% taken by the ten largest. Germline CDR1 is SGHRS and CDR2 is YFSETQ. The CDR3 totals 17 residues. V was clipped by 0 bases and J by 0 bases, with 14 bases between them. Sequences were obtained from memory CD4+ T cells from blood. The sequence was collected from a female donor in good health, serving as a healthy control. The chain links TRBV5-1 to TRBJ2-3; weak D call: TRBD2 (6 bases). As DNA, the CDR3 is TGCGCCAGCAGCTTGGGCCTTAGCGGATCAAGCACAGATACGCAGTATTTT. It encodes CASSLGLSGSSTDTQYF.